A selection of T cell receptor beta chains follows, all from one sample in a study of early T cells in non-severe SARS-CoV-2 infection. TCRdb passed the 5' RACE reads through MiXCR, listing each CDR3 protein once. The table shows 68,000 or so distinct CDR3 sequences, with roughly a tenth occurring only once. Sample: whole blood. These receptors were collected from an adult who was a healthcare worker with PCR-confirmed SARS-CoV-2 infection or an uninfected control (not recorded which). CDR3s include the opening cysteine and the closing phenylalanine or tryptophan. Each record gives: V gene, J gene, clone size, D gene, CDR3 DNA, CDR3 protein. A D gene is named only where the DNA matches it firmly. Clone sizes are given selectively: once, few, many, or a class where the clone is expanded.

TRBV21-1	TRBJ2-7	.	.	TGTGCCAGCAGCAAAGAAAGACAGGTTGGACTAGCGGGAGATGGGGAGCAGTACTTC	CASSKERQVGLAGDGEQYF
TRBV11-2	TRBJ2-5	few	TRBD2	TGTGCCAGCAGCCCAGAGGGACTAGCGGGGAAAGAGACCCAGTACTTC	CASSPEGLAGKETQYF
TRBV4-1	TRBJ1-6	few	.	TGCGCCAGCAGCCAAAGGACGGGGAATTCACCCCTCCACTTT	CASSQRTGNSPLHF
TRBV20-1	TRBJ2-1	many	.	TGCAGTGCTAGAGTAAGCCTCAAAGAGCAGTTCTTC	CSARVSLKEQFF
TRBV6-6	TRBJ2-7	many	.	TGTGCCAGCATCAAACGCCCTTGGAGTGGCCTAACGTTCTACGAGCAGTACTTC	CASIKRPWSGLTFYEQYF
TRBV6-1	TRBJ2-3	once	.	TGTGACAGCAGCCCCGGACCTACCGATACGCAGTATTTT	CDSSPGPTDTQYF
TRBV29-1	TRBJ2-3	.	.	TGCAGCGTTGAAGACCCACAAAGGGGGGCCCGGGCAGATACGCAGTATTTT	CSVEDPQRGARADTQYF
TRBV20-1	TRBJ2-5	.	.	TGCAGTGCTGGTGCCGTCGGTACCGAGACCCAGTACTTC	CSAGAVGTETQYF
TRBV30	TRBJ1-2	many	TRBD1	TGTGCCTTACAGACAGGGTCGGCCTATGGCTACACCTTC	CALQTGSAYGYTF
TRBV7-3	TRBJ2-3	few	.	TGTGCCAGCAGCTTAATTGTGGGCAATACGCAGTATTTT	CASSLIVGNTQYF
TRBV6-4	TRBJ2-3	few	.	TGTGCCAGCAGTGCCGGGACTAGCACAGATACGCAGTATTTT	CASSAGTSTDTQYF
TRBV3-1	TRBJ2-7	.	.	TGTGCCAGCAGCCAAATCTCAGGGGGAGGCCCTTCCTACGAGCAGTACTTC	CASSQISGGGPSYEQYF
TRBV5-5	TRBJ2-1	many	TRBD2	TGTGCCAGCAGCTCTTGGCCGGGAGGTGAGCAGTTCTTC	CASSSWPGGEQFF
TRBV11-2	TRBJ1-3	few	.	TGTGCCAGCAGCTTAGATCCCGTCTCTGGAAACACCATATATTTT	CASSLDPVSGNTIYF
TRBV12-3/TRBV12-4	TRBJ2-3	.	.	TGTTCCAGCAGCTCCGGGGAAAAGCAGTATTTT	CSSSSGEKQYF
TRBV6-2/TRBV6-3	TRBJ1-5	.	.	TGTGCCAGCAGTTTTTGGGCCCGAACGGAGCCCCAGCATTTT	CASSFWARTEPQHF